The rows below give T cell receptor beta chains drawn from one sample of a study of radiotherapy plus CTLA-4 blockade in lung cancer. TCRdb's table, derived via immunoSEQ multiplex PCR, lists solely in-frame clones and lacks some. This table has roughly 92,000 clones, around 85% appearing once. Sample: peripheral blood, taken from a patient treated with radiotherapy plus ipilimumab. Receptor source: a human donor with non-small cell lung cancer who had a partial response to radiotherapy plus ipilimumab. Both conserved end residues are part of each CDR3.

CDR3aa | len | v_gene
CASSEGASSYNEQFF | 15 | TRBV6-4
CASRDDSTEAFF | 12 | TRBV2
CASRRGLNTEAFF | 13 | TRBV6-1
CASSLTGSGNTIYF | 14 | TRBV7-9
CASSPLAGAGNEQFF | 15 | TRBV18
CASSLARERWETQYF | 15 | TRBV7-9
CASGLERTSGSYNEQFF | 17 | TRBV12-5
CASSSGGQTQYF | 12 | TRBV27
CASLDRDGQNTEAFF | 15 | TRBV5-6
CAITSGRARETQYF | 14 | TRBV6-1
CASSVRQGAGTGELFF | 16 | TRBV9
CASSLGVQKTQYF | 13 | TRBV7-2
CASSNPGQKSYEQYF | 15 | TRBV6-5
CASSPGLASPPEQYF | 15 | TRBV6-6
CAWRKTGPYNSPLHF | 15 | TRBV30
CASSLDGDQPQHF | 13 | TRBV27
CASSSEEGRVYGYTF | 15 | TRBV5-4
CAISDTPGEQYF | 12 | TRBV10-3
CASSVGAAYEQYF | 13 | TRBV19
CASSLVSVGSSGNTIYF | 17 | TRBV7-2
CASRPTGRNQPQHF | 14 | TRBV6-1
CASTPGFPGNTDTQYF | 16 | TRBV27
CASSRGTSGSWETQYF | 16 | TRBV5-1
CASSGKPAGPISSYEQYF | 18 | TRBV7-2
CASSLSPSSYEQYF | 14 | TRBV7-9
CASRAGTVVGNTIYF | 15 | TRBV28
CASGDRERTEAFF | 13 | TRBV6-1
CASSPWGGGNTEAFF | 15 | TRBV6-5
CASSELVTDTQYF | 13 | TRBV6-1
CASRAGVEETQYF | 13 | TRBV5-1
CASSPGLAGEQFF | 13 | TRBV6-1
CASSEAGTGWGNQPQHF | 17 | TRBV6-1
CASSQTSDSYNEQFF | 15 | TRBV4-1
CASRAGGRQPQHF | 13 | TRBV6-5
CASSDRDLSREQFF | 14 | TRBV6-1
CASSQRTGEETQYF | 14 | TRBV4-1
CASSESALAGGPKTQYF | 17 | TRBV2
CASSQVGTSGHNEQFF | 16 | TRBV4-2
CASSRYGTGSYNEQFF | 16 | TRBV19
CASSFRDRGNYEQYF | 15 | TRBV6-5
CASSRPATGKGEKLFF | 16 | TRBV7-8
CASSLPGLASETQYF | 15 | TRBV7-2
CASTSTRRRRRRNQPQHF | 18 | TRBV21-1
CASSPPAGLGTEAFF | 15 | TRBV28
CASSWGGPYEQYF | 13 | TRBV28